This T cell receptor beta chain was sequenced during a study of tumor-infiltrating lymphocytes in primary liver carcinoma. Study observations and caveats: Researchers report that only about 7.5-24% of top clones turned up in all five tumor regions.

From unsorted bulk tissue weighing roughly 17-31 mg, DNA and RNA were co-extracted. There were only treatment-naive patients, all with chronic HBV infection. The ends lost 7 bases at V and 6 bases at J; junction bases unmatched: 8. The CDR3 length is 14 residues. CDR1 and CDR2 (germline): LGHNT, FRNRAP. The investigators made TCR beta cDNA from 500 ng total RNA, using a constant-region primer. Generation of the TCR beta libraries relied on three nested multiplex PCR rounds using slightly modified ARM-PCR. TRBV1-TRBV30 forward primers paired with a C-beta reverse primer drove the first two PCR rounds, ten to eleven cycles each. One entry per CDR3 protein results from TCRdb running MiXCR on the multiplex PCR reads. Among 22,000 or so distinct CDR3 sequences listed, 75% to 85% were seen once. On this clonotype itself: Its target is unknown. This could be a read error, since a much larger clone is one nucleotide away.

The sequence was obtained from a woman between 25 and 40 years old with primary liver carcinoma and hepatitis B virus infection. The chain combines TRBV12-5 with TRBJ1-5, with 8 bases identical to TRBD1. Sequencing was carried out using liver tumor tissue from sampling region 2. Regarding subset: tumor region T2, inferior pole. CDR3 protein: CASVSRTGSQPQHF. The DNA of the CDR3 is TGTGCTAGTGTCTCCAGGACAGGGAGTCAGCCCCAGCATTTT.